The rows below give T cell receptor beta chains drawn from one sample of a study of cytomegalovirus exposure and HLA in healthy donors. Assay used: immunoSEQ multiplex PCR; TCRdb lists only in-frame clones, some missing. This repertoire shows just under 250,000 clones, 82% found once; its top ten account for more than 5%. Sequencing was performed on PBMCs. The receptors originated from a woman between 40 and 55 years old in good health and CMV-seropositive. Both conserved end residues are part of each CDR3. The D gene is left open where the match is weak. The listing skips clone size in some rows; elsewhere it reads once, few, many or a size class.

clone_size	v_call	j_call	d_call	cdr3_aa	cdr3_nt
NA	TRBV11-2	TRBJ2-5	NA	CASSLGHQGETQYF	TGTGCCAGCAGCTTAGGTCACCAGGGAGAGACCCAGTACTTC
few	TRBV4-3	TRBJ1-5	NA	CASSQDHSGGPQHF	TGCGCCAGCAGCCAAGATCATTCGGGAGGGCCCCAGCATTTT
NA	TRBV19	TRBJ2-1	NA	CASSTVRSSYNEQFF	TGTGCCAGTAGTACTGTTAGGAGCTCCTACAATGAGCAGTTCTTC
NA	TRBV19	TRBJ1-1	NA	CASSTTADTEAFF	TGTGCCAGTAGTACCACAGCGGACACTGAAGCTTTCTTT
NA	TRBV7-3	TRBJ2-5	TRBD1	CASSYTGGRETQYF	TGTGCCAGCAGCTACACAGGGGGCCGGGAGACCCAGTACTTC
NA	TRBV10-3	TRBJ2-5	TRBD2	CAISPTSGTQETQYF	TGTGCCATCAGTCCGACTAGCGGGACTCAAGAGACCCAGTACTTC
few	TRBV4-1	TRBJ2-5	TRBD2	CASSQERGTSGGQETQYF	TGCGCCAGCAGCCAAGAAAGGGGGACTAGCGGGGGCCAGGAGACCCAGTACTTC
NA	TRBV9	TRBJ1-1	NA	CASSEATGYTEAFF	TGTGCCAGCAGCGAAGCAACGGGGTACACTGAAGCTTTCTTT
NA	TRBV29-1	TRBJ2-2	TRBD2	CSVATSGRAAGELFF	TGCAGCGTTGCGACTAGCGGGAGGGCCGCCGGGGAGCTGTTTTTT
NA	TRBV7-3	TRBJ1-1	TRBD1	CASSPDRGSTEAFF	TGTGCCAGCAGCCCAGACAGGGGTTCCACTGAAGCTTTCTTT
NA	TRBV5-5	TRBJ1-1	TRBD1	CASSQAGQANTEAFF	TGTGCCAGCAGCCAGGCTGGACAGGCGAACACTGAAGCTTTCTTT
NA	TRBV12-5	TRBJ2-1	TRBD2	CASGLVLLAGHSYNEQFF	TGTGCTAGTGGTTTGGTACTACTAGCGGGACACTCCTACAATGAGCAGTTCTTC
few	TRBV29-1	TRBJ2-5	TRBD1	CSVALSPRQGLTQYF	TGCAGCGTCGCGCTATCACCGAGACAGGGCCTGACCCAGTACTTC
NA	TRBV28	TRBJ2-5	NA	CASSLGVTRGTQYF	TGTGCCAGCAGTCTGGGAGTTACTCGAGGGACCCAGTACTTC
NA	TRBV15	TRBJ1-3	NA	CATSRGGAGDISGNTIYF	TGTGCCACCAGCAGAGGAGGGGCAGGGGACATAAGTGGAAACACCATATATTTT
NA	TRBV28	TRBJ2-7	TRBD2	CASRPSAGGERYLSYEQYF	TGTGCCAGCAGACCTTCGGCGGGAGGAGAACGGTACCTCTCCTACGAGCAGTACTTC
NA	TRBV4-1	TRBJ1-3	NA	CASSPADRSSGNTIYF	TGCGCCAGCAGCCCAGCTGACAGGAGCTCTGGAAACACCATATATTTT
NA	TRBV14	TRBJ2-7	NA	CASSQEGGRGEQYF	TGTGCCAGCAGCCAAGAAGGAGGGCGGGGAGAGCAGTACTTC
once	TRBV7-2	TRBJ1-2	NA	CASSLVSGVDYGYTF	TGTGCCAGCAGCTTAGTTTCCGGGGTTGACTATGGCTACACCTTC
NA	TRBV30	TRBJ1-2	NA	CAWSVGRGLGYGYTF	TGTGCCTGGAGTGTAGGACGGGGTCTCGGGTATGGCTACACCTTC
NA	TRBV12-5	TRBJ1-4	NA	CASVAGSNEKLFF	TGTGCTAGTGTCGCGGGTTCTAATGAAAAACTGTTTTTT
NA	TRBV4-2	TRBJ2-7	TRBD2	CASSQIPLSGGKDEQYF	TGTGCCAGCAGCCAAATCCCTCTTAGCGGGGGGAAAGACGAGCAGTACTTC
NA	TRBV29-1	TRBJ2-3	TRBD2	CSVEPERGGTDTQYF	TGCAGCGTTGAACCGGAGCGGGGGGGCACAGATACGCAGTATTTT
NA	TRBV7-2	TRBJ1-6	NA	CASSPGIDNSPLHF	TGTGCCAGCAGCCCCGGGATAGATAATTCACCCCTCCACTTT
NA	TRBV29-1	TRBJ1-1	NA	CSVLRRQATEAFF	TGCAGCGTTTTGCGTAGACAGGCCACTGAAGCTTTCTTT
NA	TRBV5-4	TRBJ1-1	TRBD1	CASSFGTDSPLTEAFF	TGTGCCAGCAGCTTTGGGACAGACTCCCCTCTTACTGAAGCTTTCTTT
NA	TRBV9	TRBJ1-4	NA	CASSEGGLEKLFF	TGTGCCAGCAGCGAAGGGGGTCTTGAAAAACTGTTTTTT
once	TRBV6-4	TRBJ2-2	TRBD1	CASSPGQGAGELFF	TGTGCCAGCAGTCCGGGACAGGGGGCCGGGGAGCTGTTTTTT
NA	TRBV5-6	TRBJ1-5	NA	CASSFRDRHSNQPQHF	TGTGCCAGCAGCTTCCGCGACAGACATAGCAATCAGCCCCAGCATTTT
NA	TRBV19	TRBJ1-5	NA	CASSIPGAGNQPQHF	TGTGCCAGTAGTATCCCTGGGGCGGGCAATCAGCCCCAGCATTTT
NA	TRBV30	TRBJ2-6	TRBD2	CALAREGGNSGANVLTF	TGTGCCTTAGCACGTGAGGGAGGGAACTCTGGGGCCAACGTCCTGACTTTC
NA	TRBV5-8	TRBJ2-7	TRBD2	CASSFGAGGLYEQYF	TGTGCCAGCAGCTTCGGAGCGGGAGGCCTCTACGAGCAGTACTTC
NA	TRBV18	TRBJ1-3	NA	CASSQFGYGNTIYF	TGTGCCAGCTCACAATTCGGGTACGGAAACACCATATATTTT
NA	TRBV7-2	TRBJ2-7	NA	CASSPSSSYEQYF	TGTGCCAGCAGCCCCTCCAGTTCCTACGAGCAGTACTTC
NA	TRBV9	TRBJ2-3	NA	CASSVGASSGTDTQYF	TGTGCCAGCAGCGTAGGGGCTAGCTCGGGGACAGATACGCAGTATTTT
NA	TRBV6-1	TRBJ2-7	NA	CASAARVAYQYF	TGTGCCAGTGCCGCAAGAGTAGCCTATCAGTACTTC
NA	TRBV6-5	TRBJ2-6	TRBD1	CASKEQGTGANVLTF	TGTGCCAGCAAGGAACAGGGGACTGGGGCCAACGTCCTGACTTTC